Listed below are T cell receptor beta chains from one sample, sequenced in a study of T cell repertoires in cytomegalovirus infection. In TCRdb, the reads were re-called with MiXCR into one record per CDR3 protein. The sample lists roughly 760,000 distinct CDR3 sequences, approximately 40% seen once, with under 3.5% in the top ten. Sequences were obtained from PBMCs. The receptors shown here come from a human donor in good health (CMV status not recorded). Some clones in this sample may be carry-over from other donors' samples. The conserved cysteine and the conserved F or W are not part of the CDR3 here. Each record gives: D gene, CDR3 length, V gene, CDR3 protein. The D gene is left open where the match is weak.

D: TRBD2
length: 12
V: TRBV20-1
CDR3: SASGTSGPGELF

D: TRBD1
length: 12
V: TRBV19
CDR3: ASSTPMTGNEAF

D: -
length: 13
V: TRBV6-5
CDR3: ASSYYSLFQETQY

D: TRBD2
length: 13
V: TRBV7-2
CDR3: ASSLPSGKADTQY

D: TRBD1
length: 11
V: TRBV10-3
CDR3: AIRRTGDTEAF

D: -
length: 13
V: TRBV28
CDR3: ASSFAGQVGNTIY

D: TRBD1
length: 15
V: TRBV7-6
CDR3: ASSLAVQRDSSYEQY

D: TRBD2
length: 16
V: TRBV20-1
CDR3: SARSGGTSGRPINEQF

D: -
length: 12
V: TRBV7-6
CDR3: ASSLDLRAYGYT

D: -
length: 9
V: TRBV6-5
CDR3: ASSYQATQY

D: -
length: 13
V: TRBV4-1
CDR3: ASSQDPHSYNEQF

D: -
length: 14
V: TRBV28
CDR3: ASSLRPPRRADTQY

D: -
length: 13
V: TRBV7-2
CDR3: ASSLAWGAGQPQH